This TCR beta chain originates from a study of CD8 T cells in ankylosing spondylitis. One entry per CDR3 protein, called by TCRdb with MiXCR from the 5' RACE reads. Of more than 400,000 distinct CDR3 sequences listed, approximately 5.3% are singletons. This CDR3 region has 15 residues. Germline V lookup: CDR1 SSHAT, CDR2 FNYEAQ (reference sequence). Study-wide findings and caveats: A TCR beta motif of several highly homologous variants seemed to mark ankylosing spondylitis blood. Past studies reported some motif variants in reactive arthritis synovial fluid and blood. The study looked at matched synovial fluid samples from ankylosing spondylitis patients. Disease-linked clones were reported to be significantly enriched there. In peripheral blood, disease-linked CD8+ clones occurred at relatively low frequencies.

This clonotype was recorded at least ten times. The antigen remains unidentified. The junction and the germline gene differ at one end; a read error may be behind it. The chain couples TRBV7-7 to TRBJ2-1; TRBD2 aligns across 13 bases. This sequence originates from a male donor with ankylosing spondylitis. The sequencing sample was made of blood, either unsorted or a sorted T cell fraction (not recorded which). The DNA for the CDR3 is TGTGCTAGCAGCGGAGGACTAGCGGGAGTAGATGAGCAGTTCTTC. Residues: CASSGGLAGVDEQFF.